One and the same sample provided the 4 T cell receptor beta chains below, sequenced in a study of blood T cell repertoires in COVID-19. Method: immunoSEQ multiplex PCR; TCRdb's copy keeps in-frame clones and lacks some. The sample lists 65,000 to 90,000 clones; 86% were seen once. Sequencing was carried out using peripheral blood. The origin of the receptors is a man over 45 with active COVID-19.

The rearrangement links TRBV18 to TRBJ2-3, with 13 bases fitting TRBD2. Germline V gives CDR1 KGHSH, CDR2 LQKENI. There are 18 residues in the CDR3. J lost 2 bases, V lost 3 bases, and 8 bases had no gene match. This CDR3 reads CASSPPSLAGGPTDTQYF. DNA of the CDR3: TGTGCCAGCTCACCCCCCTCACTAGCGGGGGGGCCCACAGATACGCAGTATTTT.

The chain has TRBV27 and TRBJ1-3, with D unresolved. V dropped 5 bases and J dropped 4 bases, with 9 bases sitting between them. The germline gives CDR1 MNHEY, CDR2 SMNVEV (reference sequence). This CDR3 contains 13 residues. The CDR3 sequence is CASSPPGGNTIYF. The CDR3 nucleotides read TGTGCCAGCAGTCCACCGGGAGGAAACACCATATATTTT.

This clone was detected ten times or more. This rearrangement joins TRBV7-2 to TRBJ2-7; 10 nucleotides line up with TRBD1. After removal of 6 bases from V and 4 bases from J, the junction contained 9 bases not matched to a gene. Germline loops: CDR1 SGHTA, CDR2 FQGNSA. This CDR3 has 15 residues. CDR3: CASRADRGLEYEQYF. The CDR3, as DNA: TGTGCCAGCAGGGCTGACAGGGGGCTTGAGTACGAGCAGTACTTC.

The chain uses TRBV5-4 and TRBJ1-2, with 9 bases lining up with TRBD1. Germline assignment: CDR1 SGHNT and CDR2 YYREEE (reference sequence). V dropped 3 bases and J dropped 3; count of bases not matched to a gene: 6. The CDR3 runs 15 residues. CDR3 region: CASSWGDRVDYGYTF. The CDR3 DNA sequence: TGTGCCAGCAGCTGGGGGGACAGGGTGGACTATGGCTACACCTTC.